This T cell receptor beta chain comes out of a study of blood T cells in healthy people across ages. Whole-study results and caveats: A strong correlation between TCR beta diversity and naive T cell percentage was seen. Relative to aged donors, long-lived donors carried more naive CD4+ cells and displayed higher diversity.

Looked up from germline, CDR1 is SGHAT and CDR2 is FQNNGV. Deletions cut 3 bases from V and 5 bases from J, with 10 bases between. CDR3 length: 13 residues. On this clonotype itself: Its cognate antigen is unknown.

Sample-barcoded 5' priming and a J-beta primer mix drove a second PCR of 7 to 11 cycles. Each of the cDNA molecules was tagged by a template-switch adaptor with 12 random nucleotides. A minimum of 2.5 million CDR3-containing paired-end reads was obtained for each sample. TCRdb fed the 5' RACE reads into MiXCR, producing one record per CDR3 protein. Here the sample spans approximately 600,000 distinct CDR3 sequences, roughly three fifths being singletons. The sample comprised blood. The rearrangement joins TRBV11-2 to TRBJ2-5; D not certain. This TCR was sampled from a man aged 60 to 75 in good health. In nucleotides, the CDR3 is TGTGCCAGCAGCTTCCCTGGTGTGGAGACCCAGTACTTC. As protein: CASSFPGVETQYF.